The clone carrying this T cell receptor beta chain was seen a single time. The antigen remains undetermined. Other nucleotide sequences from this sample produce the same CDR3. CDR1 MDHEN and CDR2 SYDVKM come from the germline V gene. The V gene lost 1 base and the J gene lost 4 bases, with 5 bases spanning the gap. This CDR3 has 12 amino acids. CD8 cells classed as naive were CD45RO-negative and positively selected for CCR7, excluding terminally differentiated effector memory CD45RA+ cells. This entry belongs to a study of shared clonotypes between healthy human individuals. Study background: For every donor, three CD4 naive, three CD4 memory, two CD8 naive and one CD8 memory plates were used.

The authors split each subset's genomic DNA evenly across several immunoSEQ plates. Produced via immunoSEQ multiplex PCR; TCRdb's table is partial and in-frame only. The sample holds about 2.2 million clones, roughly 91% seen once. Broader study findings: Sequencing depth was expected to influence donor clonotype sharing.

Sequencing was done on a sample of naive CD8+ T cells from PBMCs. The chain is built from TRBV28 and TRBJ2-7; D not resolved. This clonotype was obtained from a man aged 18 to 30 in good health. Some clones in this sample may be carry-over from other donors' samples. The chain's CDR3 is CASSLSRYEQYF. CDR3 in DNA: TGTGCCAGCAGTTTATCGCGTTACGAGCAGTACTTC.